The sequence of this TCR beta chain was determined in a study of T cells in Graves' hyperthyroidism and ophthalmopathy. Amplified TCR beta CDR3 regions came from RNA transcripts. Initially, a first-round RT-PCR of the TCR CDR3 employed the HTBI primer set. In TCRdb, the multiplex PCR reads were re-called with MiXCR into one record per CDR3 protein. The table has approximately 740,000 distinct CDR3 sequences, 14% seen once. It was uncontrolled infection, other autoimmune disease, pregnancy or lactation that excluded patients. Trimming took 7 bases from V and 4 from J, leaving 12 bases between them. This CDR3 is built from 13 residues. The germline gives CDR1 MDHEN, CDR2 SYDVKM.

The receptor comes from a woman between 18 and 29 years old with Graves' hyperthyroidism. The source material was blood. The V gene is TRBV28, the J gene TRBJ2-3; D might be TRBD1 or TRBD2, each matching 5 bases. The CDR3 nucleotides are TGTGCCAGCAAGGTCGGGACGGCAGATACGCAGTATTTT. This sequence encodes CASKVGTADTQYF.